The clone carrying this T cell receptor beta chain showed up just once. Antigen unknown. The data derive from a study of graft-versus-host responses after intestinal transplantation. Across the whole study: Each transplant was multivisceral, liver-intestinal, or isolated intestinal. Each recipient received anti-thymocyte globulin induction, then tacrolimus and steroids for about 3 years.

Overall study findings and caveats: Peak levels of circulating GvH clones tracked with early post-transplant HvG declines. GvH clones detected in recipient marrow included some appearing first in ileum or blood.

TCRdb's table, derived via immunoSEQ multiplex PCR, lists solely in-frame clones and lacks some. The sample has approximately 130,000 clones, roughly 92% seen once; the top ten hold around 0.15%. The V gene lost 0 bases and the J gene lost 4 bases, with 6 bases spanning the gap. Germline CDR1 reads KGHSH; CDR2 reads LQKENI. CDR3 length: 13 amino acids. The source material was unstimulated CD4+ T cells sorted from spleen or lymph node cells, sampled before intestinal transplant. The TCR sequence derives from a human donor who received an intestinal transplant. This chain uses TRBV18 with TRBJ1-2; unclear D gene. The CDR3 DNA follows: TGTGCCAGCTCACCACCCAGTGGCTATGGCTACACCTTC. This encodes CASSPPSGYGYTF.